This T cell receptor (beta chain) is drawn from a study of blood T cell repertoires in COVID-19. In the study overall: Samples representing acute and convalescent COVID-19 were sourced from the United States, Italy and Spain. The cDNA or gDNA used as material had been derived from T cells, B-cell-depleted T cells, or PBMCs.

Authors' processing steps: Reference gene primers were amplified, and this amplification served to estimate nucleated cell counts. Here immunoSEQ multiplex PCR was the method, and the copy in TCRdb shows in-frame clones only, minus some. That table supplies the V and J calls and clone size; D and trimming were determined from the DNA. This sample has approximately 230,000 clones, with about 80% found just once. The CDR3 contains 15 residues. Germline V CDR1 and CDR2: SEHNR, FQNEAQ (reference sequence). Trimming took 4 bases from V and 5 from J; bases not matched to a gene: 5. Input material: peripheral blood. J is TRBJ1-4 and V is TRBV7-9, with 9 bases that match TRBD1. The source of this sequence is a man at least 80 years old with acute or convalescent COVID-19. The CDR3 coding sequence is TGTGCCAGCAGCTCCTGGGACAGGGAAAATGAAAAACTGTTTTTT. It is translated as CASSSWDRENEKLFF.